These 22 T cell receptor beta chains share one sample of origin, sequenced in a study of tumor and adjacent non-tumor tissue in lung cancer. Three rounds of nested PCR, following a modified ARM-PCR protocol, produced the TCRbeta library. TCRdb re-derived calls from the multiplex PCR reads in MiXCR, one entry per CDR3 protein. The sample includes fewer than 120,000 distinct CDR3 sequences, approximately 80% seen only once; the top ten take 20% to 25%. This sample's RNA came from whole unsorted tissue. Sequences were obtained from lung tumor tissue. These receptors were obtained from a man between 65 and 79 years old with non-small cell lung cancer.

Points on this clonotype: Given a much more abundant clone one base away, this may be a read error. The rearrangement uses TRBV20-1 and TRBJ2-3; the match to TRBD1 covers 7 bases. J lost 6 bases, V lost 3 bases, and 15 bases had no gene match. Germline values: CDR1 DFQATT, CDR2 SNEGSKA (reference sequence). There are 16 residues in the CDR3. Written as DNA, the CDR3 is TGCAGTGCTAGCAACGCCGAGACAGGGACAATGGATACGCAGTATTTT. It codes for CSASNAETGTMDTQYF.

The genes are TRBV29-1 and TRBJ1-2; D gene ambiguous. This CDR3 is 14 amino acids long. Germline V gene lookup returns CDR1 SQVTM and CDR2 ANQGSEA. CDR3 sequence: CSAERGKVNYGYTF. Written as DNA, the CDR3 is TGCAGTGCCGAGAGAGGGAAGGTTAATTATGGCTACACCTTC.

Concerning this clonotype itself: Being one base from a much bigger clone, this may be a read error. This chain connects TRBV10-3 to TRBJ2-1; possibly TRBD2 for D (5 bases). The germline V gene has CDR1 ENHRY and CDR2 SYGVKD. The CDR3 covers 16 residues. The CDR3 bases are TGTGACATCAGTGAGTCGGCGGGTGCAGCCTACAATGAGCAGTTCTTC. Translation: CDISESAGAAYNEQFF.

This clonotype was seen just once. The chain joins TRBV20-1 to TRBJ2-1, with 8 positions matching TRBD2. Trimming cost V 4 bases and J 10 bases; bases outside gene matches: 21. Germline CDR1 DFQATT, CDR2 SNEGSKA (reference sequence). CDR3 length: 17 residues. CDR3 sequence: CSAKDPNGGAGWEEQFF. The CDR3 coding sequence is TGCAGTGCTAAAGATCCCAACGGGGGGGCCGGTTGGGAGGAGCAGTTCTTC.

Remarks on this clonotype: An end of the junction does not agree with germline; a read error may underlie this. CDR3 loop: CSVVVERPEDFF. In DNA, the CDR3 is TGCAGCGTTGTGGTGGAGAGGCCAGAAGATTTCTTT. The V call is TRBV29-1, the J call TRBJ1-1; D ambiguous. Germline lookup yields CDR1 SQVTM and CDR2 ANQGSEA. There are 12 residues in the CDR3.

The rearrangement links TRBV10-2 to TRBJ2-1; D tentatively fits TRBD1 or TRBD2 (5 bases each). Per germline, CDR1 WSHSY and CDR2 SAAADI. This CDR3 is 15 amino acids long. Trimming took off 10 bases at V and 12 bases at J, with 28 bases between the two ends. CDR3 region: CANRSPGPSSHGQFF. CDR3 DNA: TGCGCCAACAGGTCTCCGGGACCCTCTTCTCATGGGCAGTTCTTC.

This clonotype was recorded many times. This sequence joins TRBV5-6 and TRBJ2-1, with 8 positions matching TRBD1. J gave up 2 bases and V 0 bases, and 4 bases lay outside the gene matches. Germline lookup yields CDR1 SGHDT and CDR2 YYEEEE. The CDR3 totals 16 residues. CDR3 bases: TGTGCCAGCAGCTTGGACAGGGGGGAAACCTACAATGAGCAGTTCTTC. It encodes CASSLDRGETYNEQFF.

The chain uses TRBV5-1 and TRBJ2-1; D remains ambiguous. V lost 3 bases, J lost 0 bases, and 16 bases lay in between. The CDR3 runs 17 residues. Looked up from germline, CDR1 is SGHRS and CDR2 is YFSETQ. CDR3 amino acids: CASSWANPVSSYNEQFF. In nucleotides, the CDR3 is TGCGCCAGCAGCTGGGCCAATCCCGTTAGCTCCTACAATGAGCAGTTCTTC. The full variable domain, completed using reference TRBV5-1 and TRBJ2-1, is KAGVTQTPRYLIKTRGQQVTLSCSPISGHRSVSWYQQTPGQGLQFLFEYFSETQRNKGNFPGRFSGRQFSNSRSEMNVSTLELGDSALYLCASSWANPVSSYNEQFFGPGTRLTVL.

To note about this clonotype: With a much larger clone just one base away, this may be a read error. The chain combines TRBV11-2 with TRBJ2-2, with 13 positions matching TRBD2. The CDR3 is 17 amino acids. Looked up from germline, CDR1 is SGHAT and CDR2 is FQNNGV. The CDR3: CASSPRTSGSRAGKLFF. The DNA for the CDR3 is TGTGCCAGCAGCCCCAGGACTAGCGGGAGCAGGGCCGGGAAGCTGTTTTTT.

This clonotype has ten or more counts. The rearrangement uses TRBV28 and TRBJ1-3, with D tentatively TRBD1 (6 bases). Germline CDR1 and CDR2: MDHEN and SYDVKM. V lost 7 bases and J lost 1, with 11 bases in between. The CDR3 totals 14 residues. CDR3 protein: CASIGGQSGNTIYF. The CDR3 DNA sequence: TGTGCCAGCATTGGGGGGCAATCTGGAAACACCATATATTTT.

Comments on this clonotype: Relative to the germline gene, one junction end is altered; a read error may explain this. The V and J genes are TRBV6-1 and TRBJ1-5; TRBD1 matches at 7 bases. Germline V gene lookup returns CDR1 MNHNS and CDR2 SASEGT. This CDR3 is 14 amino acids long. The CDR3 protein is CASSEAGGRQPQDF. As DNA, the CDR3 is TGTGCCAGCAGTGAAGCAGGGGGCCGGCAGCCCCAGGACTTT.

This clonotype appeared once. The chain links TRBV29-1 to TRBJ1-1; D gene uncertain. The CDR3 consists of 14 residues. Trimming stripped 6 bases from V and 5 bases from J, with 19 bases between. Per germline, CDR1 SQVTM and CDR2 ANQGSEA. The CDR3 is CSVLRHGTKTEAFF. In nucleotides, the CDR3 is TGCAGCGTCTTAAGACATGGAACTAAAACTGAAGCTTTCTTT. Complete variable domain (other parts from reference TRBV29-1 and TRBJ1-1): SAVISQKPSRDICQRGTSLTIQCQVDSQVTMMFWYRQQPGQSLTLIATANQGSEATYESGFVIDKFPISRPNLTFSTLTVSNMSPEDSSIYLCSVLRHGTKTEAFFGQGTRLTVV.

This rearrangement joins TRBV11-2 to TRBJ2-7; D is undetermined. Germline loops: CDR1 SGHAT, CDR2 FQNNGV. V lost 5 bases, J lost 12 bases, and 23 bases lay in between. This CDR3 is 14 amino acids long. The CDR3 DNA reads TGTGCCAGCAGCCTACGGGTCTCCAGAGGAGAACGGTACTTC. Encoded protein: CASSLRVSRGERYF. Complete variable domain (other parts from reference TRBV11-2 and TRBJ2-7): EAGVAQSPRYKIIEKRQSVAFWCNPISGHATLYWYQQILGQGPKLLIQFQNNGVVDDSQLPKDRFSAERLKGVDSTLKIQPAKLEDSAVYLCASSLRVSRGERYFGPGTRLTVT.

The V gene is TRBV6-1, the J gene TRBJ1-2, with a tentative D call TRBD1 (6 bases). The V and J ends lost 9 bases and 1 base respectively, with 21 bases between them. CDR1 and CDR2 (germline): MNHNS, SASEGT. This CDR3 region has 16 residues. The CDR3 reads CASTVDRWRINYGYTF. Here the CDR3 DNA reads TGTGCCAGTACCGTAGACAGGTGGCGAATTAACTATGGCTACACCTTC.

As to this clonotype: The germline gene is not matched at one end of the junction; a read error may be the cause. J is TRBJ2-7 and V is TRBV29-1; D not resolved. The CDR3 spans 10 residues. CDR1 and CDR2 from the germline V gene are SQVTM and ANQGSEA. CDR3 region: CSAGCYVQYF. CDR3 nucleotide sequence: TGCAGCGCCGGGTGCTACGTGCAGTACTTC.

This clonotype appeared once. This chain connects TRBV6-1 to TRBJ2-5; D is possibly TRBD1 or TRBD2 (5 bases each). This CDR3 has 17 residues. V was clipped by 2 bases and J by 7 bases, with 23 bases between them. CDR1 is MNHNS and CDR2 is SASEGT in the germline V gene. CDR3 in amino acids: CASSERVTGGSGVTQYF. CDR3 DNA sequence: TGTGCCAGCAGTGAAAGGGTCACAGGTGGGAGTGGAGTGACCCAGTACTTC.

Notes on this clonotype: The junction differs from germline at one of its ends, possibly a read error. The CDR3 DNA is TGTGTCAGCAGCTTTCAGGGCTCGGCGGATTATGGCTACACCTTC. Translating gives CVSSFQGSADYGYTF. V usage is TRBV11-2 and J usage is TRBJ1-2; D perhaps matches TRBD1 (5 bases). There are 15 residues in the CDR3. Germline CDR1 SGHAT, CDR2 FQNNGV.

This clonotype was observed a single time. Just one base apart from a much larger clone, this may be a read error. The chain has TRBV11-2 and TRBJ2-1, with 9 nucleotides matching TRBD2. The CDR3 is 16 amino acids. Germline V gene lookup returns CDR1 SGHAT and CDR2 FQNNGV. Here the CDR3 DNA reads TGTGCCAGCAGCTTAGAGCTCCTAGCGGGAATGAATGAGCAGTCCTTC. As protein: CASSLELLAGMNEQSF.

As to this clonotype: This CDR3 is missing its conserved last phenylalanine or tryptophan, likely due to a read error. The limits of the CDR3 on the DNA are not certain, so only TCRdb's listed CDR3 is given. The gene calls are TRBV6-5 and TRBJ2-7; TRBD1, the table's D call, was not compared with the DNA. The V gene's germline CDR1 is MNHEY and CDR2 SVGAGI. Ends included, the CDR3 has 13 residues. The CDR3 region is CASSPMLGYEQYL.

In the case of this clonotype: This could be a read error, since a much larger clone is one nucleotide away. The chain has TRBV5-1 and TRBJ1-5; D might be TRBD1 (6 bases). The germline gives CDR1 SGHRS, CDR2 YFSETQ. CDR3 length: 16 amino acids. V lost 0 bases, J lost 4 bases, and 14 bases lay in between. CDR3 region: CASSLDGTRRNQPQHF. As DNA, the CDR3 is TGCGCCAGCAGCTTGGACGGGACAAGGAGAAATCAGCCCCAGCATTTT.

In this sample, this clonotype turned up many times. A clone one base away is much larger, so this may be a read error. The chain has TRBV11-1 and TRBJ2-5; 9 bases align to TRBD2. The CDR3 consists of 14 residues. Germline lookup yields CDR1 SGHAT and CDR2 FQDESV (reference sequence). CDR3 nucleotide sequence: TGTGCCAGCAAAGCGGGGGGACGCCAAGGGACCCAGTACTTC. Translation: CASKAGGRQGTQYF.

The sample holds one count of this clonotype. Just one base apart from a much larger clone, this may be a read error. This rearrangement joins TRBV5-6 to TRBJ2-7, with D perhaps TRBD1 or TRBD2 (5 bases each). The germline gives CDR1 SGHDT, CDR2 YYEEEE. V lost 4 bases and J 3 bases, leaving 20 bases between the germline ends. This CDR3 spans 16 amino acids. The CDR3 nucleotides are TGTGCCAGCAGCCCCGCCCCGGGACGGGGCTACTACGAGCAGTACTTC. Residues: CASSPAPGRGYYEQYF.